Listed below are T cell receptor beta chains from one sample, sequenced in a study of regulatory T cells in long-lasting Graves disease. TCRdb re-analysed the multiplex PCR reads in MiXCR, keeping a single row per CDR3 protein. The repertoire consists of around 400,000 distinct CDR3 sequences, with under 25% occurring once and the leading ten covering 14%. The sample was peripheral blood mononuclear cells (PBMCs), taken when the disease was refractory, from a patient treated with antithyroid drugs. These receptors were obtained from a female donor with Graves disease. Each CDR3 is given without its conserved first and last residue. The order of the fields is J gene, V gene, CDR3 protein.

TRBJ1-6	TRBV10-3	AISEPTGKNSPLH
TRBJ2-5	TRBV6-1	ASTMTPDRPRNQETQY
TRBJ2-5	TRBV29-1	SVDVQGQETQY
TRBJ2-5	TRBV18	ASSPPLTGGQETQY
TRBJ1-4	TRBV20-1	SAGRTQTNEKLF
TRBJ2-1	TRBV29-1	SVEDGTKFSASYNEQF
TRBJ2-7	TRBV19	ASSGNTGASNEQY
TRBJ2-7	TRBV10-3	AIGGTGSRSEWSSYEQY
TRBJ2-7	TRBV12-3/TRBV12-4	ASSLAGASEQY
TRBJ1-1	TRBV29-1	SGSRGLGEAF
TRBJ2-3	TRBV3-1	ASSHLAGEGADTQY
TRBJ2-7	TRBV10-1	ASSEDRGYEQY
TRBJ2-7	TRBV12-3/TRBV12-4	ASAPSDAGTGNPYEQY
TRBJ1-2	TRBV28	ASGSGDYT
TRBJ2-4	TRBV5-1	ASSLERADIQY
TRBJ2-7	TRBV7-3	ASSPTDRGTYEQY
TRBJ1-1	TRBV7-9	ASGGSAAANTEAF
TRBJ1-1	TRBV9	ASSPRGGTGGGNTEAF
TRBJ2-2	TRBV6-1	ASTKEGSTTTGELF
TRBJ2-5	TRBV2	ASSGSRTGETSGRGETQY
TRBJ1-2	TRBV29-1	SVEGAGQDYGYT
TRBJ1-4	TRBV28	ASSGTGRGEKLF
TRBJ2-7	TRBV7-9	ASSSGQGTPYEQY
TRBJ1-4	TRBV3-1	ASSQDYYDNSKLF
TRBJ1-5	TRBV5-1	ASSPEGRENQPQH
TRBJ1-2	TRBV7-2	ASSLQGANGYT
TRBJ2-1	TRBV6-1	ASSEAGGREGVEQF
TRBJ1-2	TRBV28	ASSLGPLTGPNYGYT
TRBJ1-1	TRBV2	ASRTTISDRQVNTEAF
TRBJ1-2	TRBV9	ASSDGDTSYGYT
TRBJ1-2	TRBV5-1	ASRLSERYGYT
TRBJ2-7	TRBV28	ASSPPGGRGYEQY
TRBJ2-6	TRBV12-3/TRBV12-4	ASSLRRRRAGGANVLT
TRBJ2-7	TRBV7-9	ASSSGLAVSYEQY
TRBJ1-5	TRBV6-1	AILQGGGNQPQH
TRBJ2-7	TRBV27	ASSVGLGLNEQY
TRBJ1-3	TRBV20-1	SARAMEGTGNTIY
TRBJ2-7	TRBV10-3	AIAGTSEDEQY
TRBJ2-7	TRBV19	ASRGGTGVGEQY
TRBJ2-1	TRBV12-3/TRBV12-4	ASSFNSPAYNEQF
TRBJ2-5	TRBV28	ASSTSPIGRSGETQY
TRBJ1-4	TRBV5-1	ASSSQQGTNEKLF
TRBJ2-5	TRBV28	ASSHGRLRETQY
TRBJ2-7	TRBV15	ATSRGIQAHFYEQY
TRBJ2-2	TRBV10-2	ASSLPGQGSGELF